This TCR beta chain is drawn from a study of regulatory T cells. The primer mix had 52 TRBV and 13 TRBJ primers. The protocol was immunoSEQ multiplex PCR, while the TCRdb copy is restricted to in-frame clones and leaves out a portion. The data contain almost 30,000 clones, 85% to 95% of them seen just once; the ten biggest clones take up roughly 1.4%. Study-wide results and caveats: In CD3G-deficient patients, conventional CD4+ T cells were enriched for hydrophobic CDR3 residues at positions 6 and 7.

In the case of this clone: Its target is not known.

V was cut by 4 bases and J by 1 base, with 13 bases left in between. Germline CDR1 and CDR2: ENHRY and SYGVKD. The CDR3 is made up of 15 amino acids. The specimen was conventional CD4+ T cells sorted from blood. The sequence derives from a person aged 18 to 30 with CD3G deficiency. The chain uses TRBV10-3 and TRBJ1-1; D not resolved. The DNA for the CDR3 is TGTGCCATCAGTGGTTCCCTTACACCGAACACTGAAGCTTTCTTT. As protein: CAISGSLTPNTEAFF.